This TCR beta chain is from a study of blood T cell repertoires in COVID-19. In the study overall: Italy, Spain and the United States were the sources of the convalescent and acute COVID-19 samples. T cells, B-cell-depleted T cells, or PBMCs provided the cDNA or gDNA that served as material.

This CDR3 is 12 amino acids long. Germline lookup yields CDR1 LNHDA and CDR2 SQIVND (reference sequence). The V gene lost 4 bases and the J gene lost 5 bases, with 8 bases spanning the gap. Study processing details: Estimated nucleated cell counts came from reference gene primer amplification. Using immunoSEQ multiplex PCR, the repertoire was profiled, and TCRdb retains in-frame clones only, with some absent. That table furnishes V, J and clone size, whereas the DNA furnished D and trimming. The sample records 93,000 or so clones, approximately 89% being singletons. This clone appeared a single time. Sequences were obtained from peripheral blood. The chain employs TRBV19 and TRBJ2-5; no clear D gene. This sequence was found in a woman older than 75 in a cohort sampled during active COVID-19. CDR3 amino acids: CASSNNGETQYF. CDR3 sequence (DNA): TGTGCCAGTAGTAATAACGGGGAGACCCAGTACTTC.